The present entry profiles one T cell receptor (beta chain) with its context. After removal of 7 bases from V and 6 bases from J, the junction contained 6 bases not matched to a gene. The CDR3 totals 14 residues. Germline CDR1 and CDR2: MNHEY and SMNVEV (reference sequence). In the original workflow: Reference gene primer amplification in the assay estimated nucleated cell counts. Only in-frame clones appear in the TCRdb table, and some are missing; sequencing was by immunoSEQ multiplex PCR. From that table come the V and J calls and clone size; the DNA was used to work out D and trimming. The sample records about 120,000 clones, around 88% being singletons. The sample comes from a study of blood T cell repertoires in COVID-19. Study information: Researchers got acute and convalescent COVID-19 samples from the United States, Italy and Spain. The cDNA or gDNA used as material had been derived from T cells, B-cell-depleted T cells, or PBMCs.

The sample consisted of peripheral blood. This rearrangement joins TRBV27 to TRBJ2-3, with 11 positions matching TRBD2. The clonotype originates from a human donor with acute or convalescent COVID-19. The donor label of this sample is uncertain. The CDR3 DNA is TGTGCCAGCAAACTAGCGGGGGCCTCGGATACGCAGTATTTT. Translated, it gives CASKLAGASDTQYF.